This TCR beta chain was sequenced for a study of human T cells and chemical hapten exposure (dated by TCRdb to 2020 to 2022). In terms of the full investigation: For sensitization, 2% DPC in acetone was applied to a roughly 2 cm by roughly 2 cm area of upper inner arm skin. Most of the patients in the cohort were female, and the cohort covered alopecia areata with under or over 50% scalp involvement, alopecia totalis and alopecia universalis. Blood samples were taken from patients before sensitization (week 0) and then at 2, 6 and about 24 weeks after DPC sensitization. Blood for TCR sequencing was provided by twenty-nine alopecia patients at one to four time points (pre-sensitization, 2, 6 and 24 weeks). Patch tests used Finn chambers with 0.01% DPC on the upper back, scored after 6 days by International Contact Dermatitis Research Group standards. The study tracked peripheral blood TCR repertoire changes in vivo during primary and secondary sensitization to the hapten diphenylcyclopropenone (DPC) in alopecia patients. Throughout the study period of approximately 23 weeks, patients also received therapeutic DPC doses to the scalp every week. The libraries were sequenced as a pool, and the TCR yield per sample differed mostly because of small variations in library volumes within the pool.

CDR1 and CDR2 are read off the germline V gene as SGHAT and FQNNGV. Trimming removed 1 base from V and 2 bases from J, leaving 9 bases between the germline ends. The CDR3, cysteine through phenylalanine, is 15 amino acids long. Only the CDR3 DNA is retained, 45 bases long and in frame from the first base. In the case of this clonotype: It lacks a known antigen. No base-level quality is on record; no much larger clone is a single base apart.

What the time point label conveys for this sample: patch test 2, 6 weeks after DPC sensitization. The intended sense of this specimen's treatment or condition label: therapeutic diphenylcyclopropenone sensitization with weekly scalp DPC. At every patch-test visit, the blood draw took place before the patch test was put on. To be eligible, patients had to be aged 18 to 70, diagnosed with alopecia and judged suitable for DPC therapy, while pregnant patients were excluded. Total RNA was extracted from unfractionated whole blood that had been collected in Tempus Blood RNA tubes. The library was made by RACE. Reads for this sample came from a NextSeq 500. During library preparation, unique molecular identifiers were attached to individual cDNA molecules so that TCRs could be counted quantitatively and reproducibly. Both TCR alpha and TCR beta chains were sequenced from each blood RNA sample. In the source study's methods: The median number of TCRs per sample was around 100,000, ranging from about 20,000 to 700,000. The Decombinator software suite was used to annotate V, J and CDR3 in the TCR reads. For PS versus PT1 abundance plots, all samples were subsampled to the same number of TCRs (28,000). TCRs were defined as expanded if absent before sensitization and observed at least eight times at the 2-week time point. The public reads were reanalyzed by TCRdb: fastp trimming at Q25, MiXCR alignment, in-frame beta chains only. A single entry per CDR3 protein holds the most common genes and DNA from its merged rows. Here the V and J calls rest on TCRdb's processing, not on the authors' analysis. For this sample the table gives tens of thousands of distinct CDR3 sequences, of which 9.5% to 13% were detected only once. The ten biggest clones cover roughly 1.5% of the sample.

Here is what the overall study found, with its caveats: Because every patient had alopecia, a presumed autoimmune disease, the patients' immune response might differ from that of healthy individuals. Patch test score correlated positively with the number of PT1 expanded TCRs, reaching significance at thresholds 8, 16 and 32 but not at 4. Significantly more large CDR3 similarity clusters were formed by expanded TCRs than by pre-sensitization or healthy control sets, consistent with antigen-driven responses. DPC sensitization did not change the number of TCRs with a frequency above 1 in 1000, and there was no evidence of changes in global repertoire structure. After repeated subsampling, changes were observed in the strength of the expansion versus patch-test correlation and in the threshold at which the correlation became significant.

The sequence links TRBV11-2 to TRBJ2-1; matching of 6 bases hints at TRBD1 as the D gene. This TCR came from a man younger than 35 with alopecia areata. Some clones in this sample may be carry-over from other donors' samples. The sample in question was whole blood, obtained in connection with sensitization to the hapten diphenylcyclopropenone (DPC). The DNA is as follows: TGTGCCAGCAGCTTAGTCAGGGGACCCTACAATGAGCAGTTCTTC. The resulting protein is CASSLVRGPYNEQFF.